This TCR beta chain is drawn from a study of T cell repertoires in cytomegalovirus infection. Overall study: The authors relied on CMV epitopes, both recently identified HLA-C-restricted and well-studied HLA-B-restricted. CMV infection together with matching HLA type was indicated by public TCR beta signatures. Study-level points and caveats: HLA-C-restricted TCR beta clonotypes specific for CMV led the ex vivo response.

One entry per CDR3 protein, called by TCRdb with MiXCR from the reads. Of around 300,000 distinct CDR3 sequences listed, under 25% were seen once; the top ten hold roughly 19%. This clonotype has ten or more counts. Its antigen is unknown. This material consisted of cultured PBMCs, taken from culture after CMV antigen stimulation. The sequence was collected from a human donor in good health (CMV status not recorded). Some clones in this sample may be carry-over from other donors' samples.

This CDR3 reads CASSGAASYNEQFF. The DNA of the CDR3 is TGTGCCAGCAGCGGTGCAGCATCCTACAATGAGCAGTTCTTC. The chain joins TRBV7-2 to TRBJ2-1, with D hard to call. The CDR3 has 14 amino acids. Trimming removed 5 bases from V and 1 base from J, with 9 bases in between. CDR1 is SGHTA, CDR2 FQGNSA, per germline.